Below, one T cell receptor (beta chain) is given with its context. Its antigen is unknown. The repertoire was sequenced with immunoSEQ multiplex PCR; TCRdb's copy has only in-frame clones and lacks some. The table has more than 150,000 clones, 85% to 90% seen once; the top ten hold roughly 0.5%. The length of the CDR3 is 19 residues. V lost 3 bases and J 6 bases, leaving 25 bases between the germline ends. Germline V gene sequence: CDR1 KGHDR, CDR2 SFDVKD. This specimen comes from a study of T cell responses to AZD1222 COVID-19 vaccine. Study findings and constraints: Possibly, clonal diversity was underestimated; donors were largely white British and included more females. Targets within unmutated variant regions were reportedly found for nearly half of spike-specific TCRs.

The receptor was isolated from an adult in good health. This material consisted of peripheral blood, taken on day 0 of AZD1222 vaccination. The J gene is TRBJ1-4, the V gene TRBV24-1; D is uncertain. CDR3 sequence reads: CATSDHEREPRTLYEKLFF. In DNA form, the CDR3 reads TGTGCCACCAGTGATCACGAACGGGAACCCAGGACGTTATATGAAAAACTGTTTTTT.